This is a list of T cell receptor beta chains from one sample in a study of T-cell memory formation after mild COVID-19. TCRdb recomputed calls from the 5' RACE reads with MiXCR, one row per CDR3 protein. The table includes hundreds of thousands of distinct CDR3 sequences, roughly 22% detected once. The specimen was PBMCs or a T cell subset sorted from them (not recorded which). The receptors stem from an adult woman who had mild COVID-19 (a few samples of this study predate the infection). Cell type and time point are not known. CDR3s include the opening cysteine and the closing phenylalanine or tryptophan. Each record gives: J gene, clone size, CDR3 length, D gene, V gene, CDR3 DNA, CDR3 protein. D genes are given only for firm matches. Rows give clone size only sometimes, using once, few, many, or a class for an expanded clone.

J: TRBJ2-1
size: NA
length: 14
D: TRBD2
V: TRBV9
DNA: TGTGCCAGCAGCGTAGGAGCGGGAGGTTTTGAGCAGTTCTTC
CDR3: CASSVGAGGFEQFF

J: TRBJ2-3
size: few
length: 16
D: NA
V: TRBV12-3/TRBV12-4
DNA: TGTGCCAGTAGCCAGAGGGGAGGCCGCGGGGCAGATACGCAGTATTTT
CDR3: CASSQRGGRGADTQYF

J: TRBJ2-1
size: NA
length: 15
D: NA
V: TRBV30
DNA: TGTGCCTGGAGTCCCCAGGGAGTTCCCTACAATGAGCAGTTCTTC
CDR3: CAWSPQGVPYNEQFF

J: TRBJ2-1
size: many
length: 21
D: TRBD2
V: TRBV11-2
DNA: TGTGCCAGCAGCTTAGATCTAGAAGCGGGAAGGGGTACGGCGGCCTACAATGAGCAGTTCTTC
CDR3: CASSLDLEAGRGTAAYNEQFF

J: TRBJ1-5
size: NA
length: 14
D: NA
V: TRBV12-3/TRBV12-4
DNA: TGTGCCAGCAGTTTTAGCCTCCGGGTTGAGCCCCAGCATTTT
CDR3: CASSFSLRVEPQHF

J: TRBJ2-3
size: few
length: 17
D: TRBD1
V: TRBV11-2
DNA: TGTGCCAGCAGCTTAAGGGGAAACAGGGGGATTACAGATACGCAGTATTTT
CDR3: CASSLRGNRGITDTQYF

J: TRBJ2-5
size: NA
length: 15
D: NA
V: TRBV10-3
DNA: TGTGCCATCAGATCTACGAAATCTGGGCAAGAGACCCAGTACTTC
CDR3: CAIRSTKSGQETQYF

J: TRBJ2-3
size: NA
length: 15
D: NA
V: TRBV27
DNA: TGTGCCAGCAGTCCCACAGCTTCTAGCACAGATACGCAGTATTTT
CDR3: CASSPTASSTDTQYF

J: TRBJ2-3
size: NA
length: 16
D: NA
V: TRBV12-3/TRBV12-4
DNA: TGTGCCAGCTCGAAACGAACCACTAGTAGGCAAGATACGCAGTATTTT
CDR3: CASSKRTTSRQDTQYF

J: TRBJ2-1
size: few
length: 16
D: NA
V: TRBV12-3/TRBV12-4
DNA: TGTGCCAGCAGCTTCAGCGGGTTTAGCTCCTACAATGAGCAGTTCTTC
CDR3: CASSFSGFSSYNEQFF

J: TRBJ1-4
size: NA
length: 15
D: TRBD1
V: TRBV7-8
DNA: TGTGCCAGCAGCCCTTTCCGGACAGGGAATGAAAAACTGTTTTTT
CDR3: CASSPFRTGNEKLFF

J: TRBJ2-5
size: NA
length: 15
D: TRBD1
V: TRBV24-1
DNA: TGTGCCACCAGTGATTCGGGACAGCTCCAAGAGACCCAGTACTTC
CDR3: CATSDSGQLQETQYF

J: TRBJ2-1
size: few
length: 16
D: TRBD2
V: TRBV9
DNA: TGTGCCAGCAGCGTAGCTCTAGCGGGGGATGAAAGTGAGCAGTTCTTC
CDR3: CASSVALAGDESEQFF

J: TRBJ2-2
size: few
length: 15
D: TRBD1
V: TRBV24-1
DNA: TGTGCCACCAGGCCGACAGGGGCGAACACCGGGGAGCTGTTTTTT
CDR3: CATRPTGANTGELFF

J: TRBJ2-5
size: NA
length: 13
D: TRBD2
V: TRBV20-1
DNA: TGCAGTGCTAGATCTAGCGGGACCGGGCAAGTTTACTTC
CDR3: CSARSSGTGQVYF

J: TRBJ2-7
size: few
length: 15
D: NA
V: TRBV6-1
DNA: TGTGCCAGCAGAGGAAGCGACAGAAGCCGGGGCGAGCAGTACTTC
CDR3: CASRGSDRSRGEQYF

J: TRBJ2-7
size: few
length: 13
D: TRBD2
V: TRBV10-3
DNA: TGTGCCATCTCCGGGGGGGCCATAAACGAGCAGTACTTC
CDR3: CAISGGAINEQYF

J: TRBJ2-6
size: few
length: 18
D: TRBD1
V: TRBV2
DNA: TGTGCCAGCAGAGACGACAGGGGGGCCTCCTCTGGGGCCAACGTCCTGACTTTC
CDR3: CASRDDRGASSGANVLTF

J: TRBJ2-7
size: few
length: 14
D: TRBD1
V: TRBV7-9
DNA: TGTGCCAGCAGCTCAACGACAGGGGTGTACGAGCAGTACTTC
CDR3: CASSSTTGVYEQYF

J: TRBJ2-5
size: NA
length: 10
D: NA
V: TRBV5-6
DNA: TGTGCCAGCGGAGGGGTGACCCAGTACTTC
CDR3: CASGGVTQYF

J: TRBJ2-2
size: many
length: 17
D: TRBD1
V: TRBV4-1
DNA: TGCGCCAGCAGCCTAGCTTCCGGGACAGGGATCGCCGGGGAGCTGTTTTTT
CDR3: CASSLASGTGIAGELFF

J: TRBJ2-2
size: NA
length: 16
D: TRBD2
V: TRBV12-3/TRBV12-4
DNA: TGTGCCAGCAGTTTAAGCTCTAGCGGAAACACCGGGGAGCTGATTTTT
CDR3: CASSLSSSGNTGELIF